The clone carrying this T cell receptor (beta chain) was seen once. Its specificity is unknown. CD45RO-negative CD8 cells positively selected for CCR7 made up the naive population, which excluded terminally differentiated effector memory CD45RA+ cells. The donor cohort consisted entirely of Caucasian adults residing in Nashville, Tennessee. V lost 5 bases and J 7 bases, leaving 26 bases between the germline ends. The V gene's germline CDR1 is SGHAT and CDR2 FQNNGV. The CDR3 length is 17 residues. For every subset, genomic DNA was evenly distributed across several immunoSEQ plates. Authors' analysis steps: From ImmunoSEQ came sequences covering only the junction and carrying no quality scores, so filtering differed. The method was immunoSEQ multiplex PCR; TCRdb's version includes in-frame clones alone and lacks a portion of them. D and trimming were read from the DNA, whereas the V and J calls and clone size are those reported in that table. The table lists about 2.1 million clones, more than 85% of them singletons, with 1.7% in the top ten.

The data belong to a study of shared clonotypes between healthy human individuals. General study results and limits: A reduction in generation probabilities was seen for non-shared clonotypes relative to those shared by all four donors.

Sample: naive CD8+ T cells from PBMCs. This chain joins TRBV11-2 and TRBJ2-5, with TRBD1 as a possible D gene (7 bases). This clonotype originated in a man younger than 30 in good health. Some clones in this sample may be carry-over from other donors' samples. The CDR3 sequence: CASSTFRRDSNPGTQYF. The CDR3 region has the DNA TGTGCCAGCAGCACCTTCCGGCGGGACAGTAATCCGGGGACCCAGTACTTC.